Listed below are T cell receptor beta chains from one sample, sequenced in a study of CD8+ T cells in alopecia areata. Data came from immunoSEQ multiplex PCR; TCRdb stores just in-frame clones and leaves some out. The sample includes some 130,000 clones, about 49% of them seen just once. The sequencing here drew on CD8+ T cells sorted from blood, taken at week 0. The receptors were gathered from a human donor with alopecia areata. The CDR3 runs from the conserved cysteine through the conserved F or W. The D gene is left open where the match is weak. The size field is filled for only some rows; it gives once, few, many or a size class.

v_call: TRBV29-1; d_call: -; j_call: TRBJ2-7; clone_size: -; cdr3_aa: CSVEDQGGGYEQYF; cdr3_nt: TGCAGCGTTGAAGATCAGGGAGGTGGCTACGAGCAGTACTTC
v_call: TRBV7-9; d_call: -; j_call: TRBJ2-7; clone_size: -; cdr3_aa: CASSPRASYEQYF; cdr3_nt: TGTGCCAGCAGCCCCCGGGCCTCCTACGAGCAGTACTTC
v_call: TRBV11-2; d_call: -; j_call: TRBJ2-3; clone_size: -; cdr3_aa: CASSLEGSTDTQYF; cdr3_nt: TGTGCCAGCAGCTTAGAGGGCAGCACAGATACGCAGTATTTT
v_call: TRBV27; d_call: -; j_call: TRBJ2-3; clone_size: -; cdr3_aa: CASSYGGPDTQYF; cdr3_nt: TGTGCCAGCAGTTACGGGGGGCCAGATACGCAGTATTTT
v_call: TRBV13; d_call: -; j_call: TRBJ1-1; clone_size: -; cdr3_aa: CASSRMNTEAFF; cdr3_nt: TGTGCCAGCAGCCGCATGAACACTGAAGCTTTCTTT
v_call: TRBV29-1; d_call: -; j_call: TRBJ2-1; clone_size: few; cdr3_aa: CSVDAWGPGAPNNEQFF; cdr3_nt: TGCAGCGTTGACGCTTGGGGTCCGGGGGCGCCTAACAATGAGCAGTTCTTC
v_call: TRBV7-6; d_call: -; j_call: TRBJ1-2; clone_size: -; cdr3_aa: CASSLGDGVRYGYTF; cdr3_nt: TGTGCCAGCAGCTTAGGGGACGGGGTACGCTATGGCTACACCTTC
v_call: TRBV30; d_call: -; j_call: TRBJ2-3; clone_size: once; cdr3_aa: CAWSVGTFTDTQYF; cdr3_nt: TGTGCCTGGAGTGTTGGAACCTTCACAGATACGCAGTATTTT
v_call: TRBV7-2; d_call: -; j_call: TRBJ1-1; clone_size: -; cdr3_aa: CASSFEGTMNTEAFF; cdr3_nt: TGTGCCAGCAGCTTTGAGGGAACTATGAACACTGAAGCTTTCTTT
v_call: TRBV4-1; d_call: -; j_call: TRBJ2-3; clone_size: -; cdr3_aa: CASSQVGTDTQYF; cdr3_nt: TGCGCCAGCAGCCAAGTCGGCACAGATACGCAGTATTTT
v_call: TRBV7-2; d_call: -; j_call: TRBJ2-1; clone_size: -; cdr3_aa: CASSLAFVDEQFF; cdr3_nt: TGTGCCAGCAGCTTAGCGTTTGTTGATGAGCAGTTCTTC
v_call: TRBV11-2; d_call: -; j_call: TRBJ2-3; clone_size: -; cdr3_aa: CASSLASLDTQYF; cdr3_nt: TGTGCCAGCAGCTTAGCCAGCCTAGATACGCAGTATTTT
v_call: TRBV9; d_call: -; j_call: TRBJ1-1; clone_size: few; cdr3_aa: CASSPGTEAFF; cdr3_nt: TGTGCCAGCAGCCCGGGAACTGAAGCTTTCTTT
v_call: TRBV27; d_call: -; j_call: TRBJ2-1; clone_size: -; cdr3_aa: CASSLGDNYNEQFF; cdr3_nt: TGTGCCAGCAGTTTAGGTGACAATTACAATGAGCAGTTCTTC
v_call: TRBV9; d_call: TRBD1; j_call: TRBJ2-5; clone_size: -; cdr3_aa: CASSPGTAEETQYF; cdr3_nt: TGTGCCAGCAGCCCAGGGACAGCCGAAGAGACCCAGTACTTC
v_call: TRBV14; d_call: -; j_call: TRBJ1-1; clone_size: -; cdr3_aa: CASSRSRLNTEAFF; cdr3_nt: TGTGCCAGCAGCCGGTCCAGACTGAACACTGAAGCTTTCTTT
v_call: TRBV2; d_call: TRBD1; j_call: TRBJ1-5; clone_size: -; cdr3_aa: CASRGEDRAGQPQHF; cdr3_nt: TGTGCCAGCAGGGGAGAGGACAGGGCCGGTCAGCCCCAGCATTTT
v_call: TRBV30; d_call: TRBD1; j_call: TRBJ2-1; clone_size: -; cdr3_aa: CAWNHRGWNEQFF; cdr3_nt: TGTGCCTGGAACCACAGGGGGTGGAATGAGCAGTTCTTC
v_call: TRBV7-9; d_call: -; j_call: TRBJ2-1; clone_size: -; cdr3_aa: CASSPDRGFRQFF; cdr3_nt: TGTGCCAGCAGCCCGGACCGGGGTTTTAGGCAGTTCTTC
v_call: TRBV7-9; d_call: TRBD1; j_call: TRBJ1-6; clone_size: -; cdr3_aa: CASSAWTGDNSPLHF; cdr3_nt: TGTGCCAGCAGCGCATGGACAGGGGACAATTCACCCCTCCACTTT
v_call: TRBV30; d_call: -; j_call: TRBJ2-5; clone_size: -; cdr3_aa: CAWSLGGGEQYF; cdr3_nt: TGTGCCTGGAGTTTAGGGGGCGGGGAGCAGTACTTC
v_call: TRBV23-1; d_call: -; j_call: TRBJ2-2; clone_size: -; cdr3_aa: CASSHQGPITGELFF; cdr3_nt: TGCGCCAGCAGTCATCAGGGGCCCATCACCGGGGAGCTGTTTTTT
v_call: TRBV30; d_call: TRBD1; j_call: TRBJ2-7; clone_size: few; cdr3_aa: CAWADRVATEQYF; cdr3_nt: TGTGCCTGGGCCGACAGGGTGGCGACCGAGCAGTACTTC
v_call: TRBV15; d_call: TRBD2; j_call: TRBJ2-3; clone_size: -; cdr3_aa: CATRGTSGSSSTDTQYF; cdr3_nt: TGTGCCACCAGAGGGACTAGCGGGAGTTCTAGCACAGATACGCAGTATTTT